This entry concerns a single TCR beta chain. At one end the junction does not follow the germline gene, possibly because of a read error. These data originate in a study of molecular identifiers for immune sequencing clone quantification. The CDR3 is 13 amino acids. CDR1 is SQVTM, CDR2 ANQGSEA, per germline. TCRdb reprocessed the PCR reads with MiXCR, giving one entry per CDR3 protein. The sample carries approximately 40,000 distinct CDR3 sequences, about 24% recorded once. The specimen was naive CD8+ T cells from blood, with Jurkat cell RNA spiked in. Stated subset: FACS-sorted CD8+CD4-CCR7+CD45RA+ naive T cells. The chain combines TRBV29-1 with TRBJ2-7; the D gene is possibly TRBD1 (5 bases). The sequence derives from a human donor in good health. Some libraries in this study had Jurkat cell RNA spiked in. The CDR3 protein is CSVQETVAYGQYF. DNA of the CDR3: TGCAGCGTACAAGAGACAGTAGCCTACGGGCAGTACTTC.